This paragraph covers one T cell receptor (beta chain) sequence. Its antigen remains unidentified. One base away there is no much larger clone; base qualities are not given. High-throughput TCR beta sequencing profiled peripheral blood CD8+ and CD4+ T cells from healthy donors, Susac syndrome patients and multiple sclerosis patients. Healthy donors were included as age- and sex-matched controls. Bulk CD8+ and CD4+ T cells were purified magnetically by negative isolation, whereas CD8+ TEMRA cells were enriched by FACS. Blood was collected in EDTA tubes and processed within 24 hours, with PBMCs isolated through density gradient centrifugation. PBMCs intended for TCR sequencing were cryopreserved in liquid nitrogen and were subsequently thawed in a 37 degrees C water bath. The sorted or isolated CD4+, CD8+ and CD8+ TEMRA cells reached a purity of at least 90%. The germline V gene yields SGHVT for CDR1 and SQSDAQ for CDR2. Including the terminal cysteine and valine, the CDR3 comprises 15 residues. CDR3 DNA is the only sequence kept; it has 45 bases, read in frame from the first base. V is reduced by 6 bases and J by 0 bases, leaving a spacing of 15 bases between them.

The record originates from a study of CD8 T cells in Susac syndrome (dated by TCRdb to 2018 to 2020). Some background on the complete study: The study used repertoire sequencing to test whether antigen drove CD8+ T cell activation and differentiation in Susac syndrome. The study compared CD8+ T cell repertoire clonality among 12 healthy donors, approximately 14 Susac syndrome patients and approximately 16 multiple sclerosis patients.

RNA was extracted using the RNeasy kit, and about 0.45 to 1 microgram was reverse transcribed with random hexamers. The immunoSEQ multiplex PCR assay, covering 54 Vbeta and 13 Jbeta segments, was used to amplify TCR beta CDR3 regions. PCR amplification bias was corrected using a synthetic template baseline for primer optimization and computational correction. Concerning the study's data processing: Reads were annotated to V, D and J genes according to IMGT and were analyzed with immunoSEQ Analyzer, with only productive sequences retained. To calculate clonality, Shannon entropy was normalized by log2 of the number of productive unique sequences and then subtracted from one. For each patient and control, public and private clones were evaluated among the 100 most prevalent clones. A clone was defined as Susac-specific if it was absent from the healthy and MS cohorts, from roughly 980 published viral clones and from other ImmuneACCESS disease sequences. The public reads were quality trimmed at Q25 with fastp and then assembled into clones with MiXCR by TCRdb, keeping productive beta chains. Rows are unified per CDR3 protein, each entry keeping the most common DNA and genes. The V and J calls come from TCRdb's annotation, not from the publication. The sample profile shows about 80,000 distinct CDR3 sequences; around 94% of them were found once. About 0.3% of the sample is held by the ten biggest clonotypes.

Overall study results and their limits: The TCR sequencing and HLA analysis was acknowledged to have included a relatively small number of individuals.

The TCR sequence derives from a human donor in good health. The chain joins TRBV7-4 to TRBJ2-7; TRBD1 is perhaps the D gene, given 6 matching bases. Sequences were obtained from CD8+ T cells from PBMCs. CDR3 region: CASRQGPPSSYEQYV. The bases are TGTGCCAGCAGGCAGGGGCCTCCGAGCTCCTACGAGCAGTACGTC.